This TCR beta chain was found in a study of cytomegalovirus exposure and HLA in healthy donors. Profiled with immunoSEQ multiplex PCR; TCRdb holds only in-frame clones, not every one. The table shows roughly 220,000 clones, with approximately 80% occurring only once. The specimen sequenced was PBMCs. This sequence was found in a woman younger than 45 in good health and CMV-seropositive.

The CDR3 nucleotides are TGCGCCAGCAGCCAAGAAGCGGGAGGGCGCAACGAGCAGTACTTC. It translates to CASSQEAGGRNEQYF. The rearrangement uses TRBV4-3 and TRBJ2-7; the match to TRBD2 covers 10 bases. This CDR3 region has 15 residues. V lost 0 bases to trimming and J lost 5 bases; unmatched junction nucleotides: 4. The germline V gene encodes CDR1 LGHNA and CDR2 YSLEER.